These T cell receptor beta chains were read from a single sample in a study of long-term antiretroviral therapy in people with HIV. The assay was immunoSEQ multiplex PCR, and TCRdb's table has in-frame clones only and misses some. The table includes about 21,000 clones, approximately 81% detected once. Sample: unsorted PBMCs, taken 0.1 years before starting antiretroviral therapy. Source of these receptors: a man in his forties with HIV. Each CDR3 is given without its conserved first and last residue.

CDR3: ASSDAASGYYNEQF; V: TRBV2; J: TRBJ2-1
CDR3: ASQPTVRGDEQF; V: TRBV4-1; J: TRBJ2-1
CDR3: ASSLAGSNQPQH; V: TRBV11-2; J: TRBJ1-5
CDR3: AISGAGGNNEQF; V: TRBV10-3; J: TRBJ2-1
CDR3: ASSQGGGSTDTQY; V: TRBV4-3; J: TRBJ2-3
CDR3: ASSLNHGTASNYGYT; V: TRBV4-1; J: TRBJ1-2
CDR3: ASSYSGRRNEKLF; V: TRBV6-6; J: TRBJ1-4
CDR3: ASRLSGGALDTQY; V: TRBV6-4; J: TRBJ2-3
CDR3: AISERGSNEKLF; V: TRBV10-3; J: TRBJ1-4
CDR3: ASSLHGGLGNQPQH; V: TRBV28; J: TRBJ1-5
CDR3: ASSQDTGRVGNQPQH; V: TRBV4-1; J: TRBJ1-5
CDR3: ASSPQLAGGPNEQF; V: TRBV5-1; J: TRBJ2-1
CDR3: ASSPHFRGLSNQPQH; V: TRBV27; J: TRBJ1-5
CDR3: ASSASGAWSYNEQF; V: TRBV9; J: TRBJ2-1